The source of this TCR beta chain is a study of T cell clonality in common variable immunodeficiency (dated by TCRdb to between 2014 and 2016). Study-wide findings and limitations: According to the authors, finding the cause of the higher clonality in CVID would require sequencing the repertoires of T cell subpopulations. Healthy controls shared more TCRbeta clones with each other than CVID subjects shared among themselves (p < 0.0001). Despite equal DNA input, controls averaged approximately 74,000 unique sequences per sample versus roughly 32,000 in CVID samples. Differences among patients in the CVID cohort limited the correlations between repertoire features and clinical complications. Fewer deletions and N-nucleotide insertions were reportedly observed in CVID TCRbeta sequences, and highly modified clones with 13 or more V deletions were reportedly absent from CVID TCRbeta sequences. Increased TCRbeta clonality was found in CVID subjects compared with healthy controls (t-test p = 0.018), with the increase being most characteristic of about a third of subjects.

Both CVID patients and healthy controls were predominantly of Caucasian heritage. Heparinized peripheral whole blood samples of about 5 to 9 ml were obtained from each donor. Genomic DNA from adults with common variable immune deficiency (CVID) and from healthy adult controls was the source for sequencing TCRbeta CDR3 repertoires. A total of around 22 healthy adult volunteers (approximately 12 female and around 10 male; age range about 20 to 66 years, mean age around 35) were included in the control group. Diluted blood was density-centrifuged over Hypaque 1077 or Ficoll-Paque to isolate peripheral blood mononuclear cells. Genomic DNA was obtained from unsorted mononuclear cells through either Qiagen column purification or a centrifugation-based method. For sequencing, equivalent amounts of genomic DNA were input from CVID and control samples. For every sample, a 60 bp segment covering the rearranged TCRbeta CDR3 region was amplified and then sequenced. The immunoSEQ assay, a bias-corrected multiplex PCR with high-throughput sequencing, was employed for TCRbeta amplification. Processing in the source paper ran as follows. Every unique nucleotide sequence was considered a clone and was annotated with V, D and J genes, copy number and frequency. Sequences were labeled productive if in frame, and non-productive if out of frame or containing stop codons. As previously described, clonality was calculated on the basis of Shannon's entropy. Mean CDR3 Kyte-Doolittle hydropathy was derived from the predicted amino acid sequences of productive clones. Hierarchical clustering of scaled V gene usage was performed with the R hclust function using Manhattan distance and complete linkage. Clone sharing by CDR3 amino acid sequence was assessed by resampling 12 repertoires per group over 100 rounds. The repertoires were searched for approximately 70 published EBV-specific and almost 250 published CMV-specific TCRbeta sequences. A couple of CVID samples yielding fewer than 10,000 sequences were excluded from analysis, leaving 42 CVID repertoires. The table comes from immuneACCESS by way of TCRdb, which keeps in-frame sequences with V and J called. Part of the clones is missing from these tables; in studies checked, under half for an unresolved V gene and the rest for unknown reasons. The DNA gave D and trimming, while V, J and clone size come from that table. The table records around 30,000 clones for this sample, and not one of them appears only once. The ten largest make up under 4.5% of the sample.

This clone was detected ten times or more. The specificity of this receptor is unknown. The read finishes 3 residues shy of the CDR3 end, and the germline J gene is used to complete it. CDR1 is given as SGHTA and CDR2 as FQGNSA, both from the germline V gene. The CDR3 spans 15 residues, from the cysteine through the phenylalanine. The 36 bases shown cover part of the CDR3, and their frame starts at base 1. V loses 5 bases of germline sequence and J loses 0 bases, and the interval between the two ends is 11 bases. The sequence was obtained from a person aged 18 to 70 in good health. Material: peripheral blood mononuclear cells. This receptor chain uses TRBV7-2 and TRBJ1-5; the D region possibly corresponds to TRBD1 (6 bases align). CDR3 protein: CASSKDSYSNQPQHF. Partial CDR3 DNA: TGTGCCAGCAGCAAGGACAGCTATAGCAATCAGCCC. Extended through the reference TRBV7-2 and TRBJ1-5 proteins, this CDR3 yields the full variable domain: GAGVSQSPSNKVTEKGKDVELRCDPISGHTALYWYRQSLGQGLEFLIYFQGNSAPDKSGLPSDRFSAERTGGSVSTLTIQRTQQEDSAVYLCASSKDSYSNQPQHFGDGTRLSIL.